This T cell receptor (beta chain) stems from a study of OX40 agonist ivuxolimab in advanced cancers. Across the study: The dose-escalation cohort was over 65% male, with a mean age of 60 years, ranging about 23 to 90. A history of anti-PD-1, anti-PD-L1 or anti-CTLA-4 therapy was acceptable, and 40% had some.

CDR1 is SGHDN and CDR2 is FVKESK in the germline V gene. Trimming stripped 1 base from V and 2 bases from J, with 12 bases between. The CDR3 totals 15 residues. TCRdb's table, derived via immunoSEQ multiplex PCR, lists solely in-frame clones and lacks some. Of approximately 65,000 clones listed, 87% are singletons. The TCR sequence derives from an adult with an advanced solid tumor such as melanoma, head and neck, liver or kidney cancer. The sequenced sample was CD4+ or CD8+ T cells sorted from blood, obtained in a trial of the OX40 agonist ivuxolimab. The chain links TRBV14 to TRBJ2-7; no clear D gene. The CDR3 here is CASSQGGGFTYEQYF. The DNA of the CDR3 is TGTGCCAGCAGCCAAGGTGGCGGCTTCACCTACGAGCAGTACTTC. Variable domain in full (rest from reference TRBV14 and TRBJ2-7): EAGVTQFPSHSVIEKGQTVTLRCDPISGHDNLYWYRRVMGKEIKFLLHFVKESKQDESGMPNNRFLAERTGGTYSTLKVQPAELEDSGVYFCASSQGGGFTYEQYFGPGTRLTVT.